A single sample is the source of the 20 T cell receptor beta chains below, sequenced in a study of cytomegalovirus exposure and HLA in healthy donors. PCR used 60 Vbeta primers and 13 Jbeta primers. This table comes from immunoSEQ multiplex PCR, and its TCRdb copy is limited to in-frame clones, with some not included. The sample has about 170,000 clones, 75% to 90% seen once. The sequencing sample was made of PBMCs. The receptors derive from a woman aged 45-65 years in good health and CMV-seropositive.

The V gene is TRBV10-3, the J gene TRBJ1-2; 7 bases match TRBD1. From germline, CDR1 is ENHRY and CDR2 SYGVKD. The CDR3 runs to 12 residues. The V and J ends lost 3 bases and 6 bases, in that order; junction bases with no gene match: 1. The CDR3 nucleotides are TGTGCCATCAGTGACAGGGGGGATGGCTACACCTTC. Its protein product is CAISDRGDGYTF.

The J gene is TRBJ2-5, the V gene TRBV6-1; 16 nucleotides align to TRBD2. CDR3 length equals 18 residues. The germline gives CDR1 MNHNS, CDR2 SASEGT. V lost 4 bases and J lost 5; bases outside the gene matches: 10. The CDR3 is CASSGGTSGGGVWETQYF. The CDR3 nucleotides read TGTGCCAGCAGTGGAGGGACTAGCGGGGGGGGTGTGTGGGAGACCCAGTACTTC.

The gene calls are TRBV5-6 and TRBJ1-5; weak D call: TRBD1 (5 bases). V lost 3 bases to trimming and J lost 0 bases, with 13 bases between them. Germline V gives CDR1 SGHDT, CDR2 YYEEEE. This CDR3 comprises 16 residues. CDR3 in DNA: TGTGCCAGCAGCTCGGGGGGGGTTTATAGCAATCAGCCCCAGCATTTT. Translating gives CASSSGGVYSNQPQHF.

This chain connects TRBV7-9 to TRBJ2-7; TRBD2 matches 11 bases. The J segment lost 0 bases and the V segment lost 3 bases, leaving 13 bases of the junction unmatched. The CDR3 has 19 residues. CDR1 and CDR2 (germline): SEHNR, FQNEAQ (reference sequence). As DNA, the CDR3 is TGTGCCAGCAGCTTTATAATGGGACTAGCGGATATATACTCCTACGAGCAGTACTTC. This codes for CASSFIMGLADIYSYEQYF.

This clone was seen only a few times. A read error may produce the germline difference seen at one junction end. The chain links TRBV5-6 to TRBJ1-4, with 7 positions matching TRBD1. Germline values: CDR1 SGHDT, CDR2 YYEEEE. CDR3 size: 12 residues. CDR3 region: CASKLVAGTDLF. Written as DNA, the CDR3 is TGTGCCAGCAAGTTGGTCGCCGGGACAGACCTTTTT.

This chain links TRBV6-5 with TRBJ2-2; no clear D. Germline loops: CDR1 MNHEY, CDR2 SVGAGI. V was trimmed by 0 bases and J by 6 bases, leaving 8 bases between them. This CDR3 has 14 amino acids. CDR3 in DNA: TGTGCCAGCAGTTACTCGAGTTCGGCCGGGGAGCTGTTTTTT. Its translation: CASSYSSSAGELFF.

The chain has TRBV5-1 and TRBJ2-1, with 10 bases identical to TRBD2. The junction had 12 bases not matched to a gene; V was cut back by 4 bases and J by 5 bases. The CDR3 has 17 amino acids. Germline lookup yields CDR1 SGHRS and CDR2 YFSETQ. CDR3 DNA: TGCGCCAGCAGCCTACGCTTACCTAGCGGGAGAGACAATGAGCAGTTCTTC. Translated: CASSLRLPSGRDNEQFF.

The chain is built from TRBV28 and TRBJ2-1; weak D call: TRBD1 (6 bases). The CDR3 contains 14 residues. V was pared by 6 bases and J by 4 bases, with 13 bases between. Germline CDR1 MDHEN, CDR2 SYDVKM. The CDR3 DNA follows: TGTGCCAGCAGCCCGGGACACAATTACAATGAGCAGTTCTTC. Translation gives CASSPGHNYNEQFF.

This rearrangement joins TRBV7-2 to TRBJ2-7; TRBD2 agrees at 10 bases. Germline V lookup: CDR1 SGHTA, CDR2 FQGNSA. The junction had 9 bases not matched to a gene; V was cut back by 4 bases and J by 3 bases. This CDR3 is built from 16 residues. Written as DNA, the CDR3 is TGTGCCAGCAGCTCGGAAGGGACTAGCGCTAACTACGAGCAGTACTTC. Its translation: CASSSEGTSANYEQYF.

The chain uses TRBV11-3 and TRBJ2-2; 9 nucleotides line up with TRBD1. V was clipped by 4 bases and J by 5 bases; unmatched bases: 2. CDR3 length: 14 amino acids. Per the germline V gene, CDR1 is SGHNT and CDR2 is YENEEA. CDR3 region: CASSWTGATGELFF. The CDR3 region has the DNA TGTGCCAGCAGCTGGACAGGGGCTACCGGGGAGCTGTTTTTT.

In nucleotides, the CDR3 is TGTGCCAGTAGGAGGAGCGGGGGGGACCCCTACAATGAGCAGTTCTTC. It codes for CASRRSGGDPYNEQFF. This chain links TRBV19 with TRBJ2-1; 10 bases fit TRBD2. Germline V gene data show CDR1 as LNHDA and CDR2 as SQIVND (reference sequence). CDR3 length: 16 residues. The J segment lost 2 bases and the V segment lost 6 bases, leaving 7 bases of the junction unmatched.

The chain links TRBV19 to TRBJ2-2; 10 positions match TRBD2. V was pared by 1 base and J by 7 bases, with 6 bases of the junction left unmatched. Per germline, CDR1 LNHDA and CDR2 SQIVND (reference sequence). The CDR3 contains 16 residues. CDR3 residues: CASSIGSGRAGGELFF. In DNA, the CDR3 is TGTGCCAGTAGTATAGGGAGCGGGAGGGCCGGCGGGGAGCTGTTTTTT.

J is TRBJ1-1 and V is TRBV4-2, with 9 bases aligning to TRBD1. The CDR3 sequence is 14 residues long. The ends lost 1 base at V and 5 bases at J; junction bases unmatched: 2. The germline V gene has CDR1 LGHNA and CDR2 YNFKEQ. CDR3 sequence: CASSQVGQGTEAFF. DNA of the CDR3: TGTGCCAGCAGCCAAGTAGGACAGGGGACTGAAGCTTTCTTT.

The table lists this clone with a count of one. The V and J genes are TRBV5-1 and TRBJ2-1, with D possibly being TRBD1 (7 bases). Trimming shortened V by 0 bases and J by 9 bases, and 16 bases separated the two germline ends. CDR1 SGHRS and CDR2 YFSETQ come from the germline V gene. The CDR3 has 15 residues. The CDR3: CASSLGRGDIGEQFF. In DNA form, the CDR3 reads TGCGCCAGCAGCTTGGGCAGGGGGGATATAGGTGAGCAGTTCTTC.

This chain uses TRBV4-2 with TRBJ1-1; 7 bases fit TRBD1. Germline CDR1 is LGHNA and CDR2 is YNFKEQ. Trimming took 4 bases from V and 0 from J; bases not matched to a gene: 14. The CDR3 contains 18 residues. The CDR3: CASSPMTGTKTMNTEAFF. In DNA, the CDR3 is TGTGCCAGCAGCCCCATGACAGGGACCAAAACTATGAACACTGAAGCTTTCTTT.

The chain couples TRBV5-4 to TRBJ2-5, with 10 bases lining up with TRBD1. This CDR3 region has 15 residues. Germline CDR1 and CDR2: SGHNT and YYREEE (reference sequence). Trimming removed 4 bases from V and 5 bases from J; junction bases left unmatched: 8. CDR3 nucleotides: TGTGCCAGCAGCCCAATCCCGGGACAGGGGGAGACCCAGTACTTC. Encoded protein: CASSPIPGQGETQYF.

The V and J genes are TRBV6-5 and TRBJ1-1, with D maybe TRBD1 (5 bases). The CDR3 covers 16 residues. Trimming removed 4 bases from V and 9 bases from J, with 24 bases in between. From germline, CDR1 is MNHEY and CDR2 SVGAGI. CDR3 loop: CASSSTTGGAKLKAFF. For the CDR3, the DNA is TGTGCCAGCAGTTCCACCACCGGAGGGGCGAAACTTAAAGCTTTCTTT.

The V call is TRBV7-9, the J call TRBJ2-7; tentative D call: TRBD2 (6 bases). Trimming cost V 5 bases and J 2 bases, with 10 bases left between them. The germline gives CDR1 SEHNR, CDR2 FQNEAQ (reference sequence). This CDR3 contains 13 residues. The CDR3, as DNA: TGTGCCAGCAGCGCGGGACCCCCCTACGAGCAGTACTTC. This encodes CASSAGPPYEQYF.

This rearrangement joins TRBV5-4 to TRBJ2-2; D perhaps matches TRBD2 (5 bases). Trimming took off 0 bases at V and 3 bases at J, with 6 bases between the two ends. In germline, CDR1 is SGHNT, CDR2 YYREEE (reference sequence). The CDR3 extends over 14 amino acids. As DNA, the CDR3 is TGTGCCAGCAGCTTGGCGGGGTACACCGGGGAGCTGTTTTTT. It specifies CASSLAGYTGELFF.

V and J are TRBV5-1 and TRBJ1-5, with no clear D. The ends were cut back, 3 bases at V and 4 bases at J, with 11 bases in the middle. CDR3 length: 14 residues. CDR1 and CDR2 (germline): SGHRS, YFSETQ. DNA for the CDR3: TGCGCCAGCAGCTCTGGGCAGCTAAATCAGCCCCAGCATTTT. Translated: CASSSGQLNQPQHF.